One sample yielded the 21 T cell receptor beta chains listed below, sequenced in a study of T cells in women clearing cervical HPV infection. The repertoire was sequenced with immunoSEQ multiplex PCR; TCRdb's copy has only in-frame clones and lacks some. This table lists tens of thousands of clones. Sequenced input: blood buffy coat. The source of these receptors is a woman aged 18-70 years with a cervical HPV16 infection that either progressed to CIN3+ or cleared (not recorded which).

Regarding this clone: The read ends 3 residues before the CDR3 terminus; that terminus is restored from the germline J gene. The chain has TRBV5-1 and TRBJ2-2; D possibly corresponds to TRBD2 (6 bases). The CDR3 consists of 14 residues. The germline V gene has CDR1 SGHRS and CDR2 YFSETQ. With 4 bases removed from V and 6 bases from J, the gap between germline ends came to 13 bases. Partial CDR3 DNA: TGCGCCAGCAGCCCGTCAGCGGGTCCCGGGGAG. This sequence encodes CASSPSAGPGE. The complete CDR3 protein is CASSPSAGPGELFF.

Of note for this clone: The CDR3 end falls 3 residues outside the read, so it is completed with the germline J gene. The chain joins TRBV11-3 to TRBJ2-1, with TRBD2 identical over 9 bases. With 1 base clipped from V and 5 bases from J, the junction kept 3 bases outside the gene matches. Germline V CDR1 and CDR2: SGHNT, YENEEA. The CDR3 has 15 amino acids. Here the CDR3 reads CASSLGPSGDNEQFF. The sequenced CDR3 bases are TGTGCCAGCAGCTTAGGTCCTAGCGGGGACAATGAG.

About this clone: From the germline J gene comes the end of the CDR3, since the read stops 3 residues before it. The genes are TRBV18 and TRBJ1-4, with D possibly matching TRBD1 (6 bases). Per germline, CDR1 KGHSH and CDR2 LQKENI. The CDR3 covers 15 residues. The V end lost 2 bases, the J end lost 3 bases, and 10 bases lay between the germline ends. CDR3 bases read: TGTGCCAGCTCACCAGGGGGCTTTGCTAATGAAAAA. Protein sequence: CASSPGGFANEK. The whole CDR3 reads CASSPGGFANEKLFF.

Comment on this clone: The read ends 3 residues early relative to the CDR3; the germline J gene fills the gap. This rearrangement joins TRBV2 to TRBJ2-7; the match to TRBD2 covers 15 bases. The CDR3 loop spans 16 amino acids. The V segment lost 5 bases and the J segment 5 bases; nucleotides outside the gene matches: 7. Germline V gene data show CDR1 as SNHLY and CDR2 as FYNNEI. CDR3 in amino acids: CASSRGLAGGSNEQYF. The part of the CDR3 DNA that was read is TGTGCCAGCAGTCGGGGACTAGCGGGGGGTTCCAACGAG.

Comment on this clone: The CDR3 extends 3 residues past the end of the read, so its final part is completed from the germline J gene. Other DNA sequences in the same sample also yield this CDR3. The chain carries TRBV19 and TRBJ1-3; D remains ambiguous. Trimming pared 6 bases from V and 0 bases from J, leaving 6 bases between. Germline-derived CDR1 and CDR2 are LNHDA and SQIVND (reference sequence). This CDR3 region has 13 residues. Here the CDR3 reads CASRQSSGNTIYF. The CDR3 DNA, read in part, is TGTGCCAGTAGGCAGAGCTCTGGAAACACC. Supplemented by reference TRBV19 and TRBJ1-3, the full variable domain reads DGGITQSPKYLFRKEGQNVTLSCEQNLNHDAMYWYRQDPGQGLRLIYYSQIVNDFQKGDIAEGYSVSREKKESFPLTVTSAQKNPTAFYLCASRQSSGNTIYFGEGSWLTVV.

As to this clone: From the germline J gene comes the end of the CDR3, since the read stops 3 residues before it. This sample includes further DNA sequences coding for the same CDR3. The J gene is TRBJ1-1, the V gene TRBV14; D unresolved. In germline, CDR1 is SGHDN, CDR2 FVKESK. V lost 1 base and J lost 4, with 10 bases in between. The CDR3 is 14 residues long. The CDR3 here is CASSQVPTLTEAFF. CDR3 DNA, as far as it was read: TGTGCCAGCAGCCAAGTTCCGACTCTCACTGAA.

Comments on this clone: The read ends 3 residues before the CDR3 terminus; that terminus is restored from the germline J gene. The V and J genes are TRBV19 and TRBJ2-6; 7 bases are shared with TRBD2. The CDR3 covers 14 residues. V lost 8 bases to trimming and J lost 4 bases; unmatched junction nucleotides: 5. Per germline, CDR1 LNHDA and CDR2 SQIVND (reference sequence). The DNA read from the CDR3 is TGTGCCAGTTCCCAGGGAGGGGGGGCCAACGTC. This translates into CASSQGGGANV. The full CDR3 protein reads CASSQGGGANVLTF.

Of note for this clone: The read falls 3 residues short of the CDR3 end, and the missing part is taken from the germline J gene. The J gene is TRBJ2-1, the V gene TRBV7-7; 8 bases map to TRBD2. This CDR3 region has 17 residues. V lost 5 bases to trimming and J lost 0 bases; unmatched junction nucleotides: 9. Per the germline V gene, CDR1 is SSHAT and CDR2 is FNYEAQ (reference sequence). CDR3 residues: CASSPRGGTSSYNEQFF. The CDR3 DNA, read in part, is TGTGCCAGCAGCCCCCGCGGGGGGACGTCCTCCTACAATGAG.

Concerning this clone: The read is 3 residues too short to cover the CDR3 end, so that end is filled in from the germline J gene. This chain connects TRBV20-1 to TRBJ1-2; D unresolved. The germline V gene encodes CDR1 DFQATT and CDR2 SNEGSKA (reference sequence). The V and J ends lost 5 bases and 4 bases respectively, with 14 bases between them. CDR3 length equals 13 residues. CDR3 region: CSAPSGLFYGYTF. CDR3 DNA (partial): TGCAGTGCTCCTTCCGGGTTATTCTATGGC.

With regard to this clone: The observed sequence ends 3 residues before the CDR3 terminus, with the missing tail filled in from the germline J gene. The chain has TRBV5-1 and TRBJ2-2; no firm D call. Germline CDR1 SGHRS, CDR2 YFSETQ. V gave up 4 bases and J gave up 1 base, with 14 bases separating them. The CDR3 has 16 amino acids. CDR3 in amino acids: CASSDIPRGNTGELFF. CDR3 bases read: TGCGCCAGCAGCGACATTCCCCGAGGGAACACCGGGGAG.

Remarks on this clone: The CDR3 goes on 3 residues after the read ends, and that part is filled in from the germline J gene. This chain connects TRBV19 to TRBJ1-5, with TRBD1 matching 7 bases. The length of the CDR3 is 15 residues. V dropped 3 bases and J dropped 1; count of bases not matched to a gene: 3. Germline V lookup: CDR1 LNHDA, CDR2 SQIVND (reference sequence). CDR3 DNA (partial): TGTGCCAGTAGTATGGGACAGACAAGCAATCAGCCC. It is translated as CASSMGQTSNQP. The CDR3 in its entirety is CASSMGQTSNQPQHF.

Regarding this clone: The read terminates 3 residues before the CDR3 end, so the remaining end is supplied by the germline J gene. The V gene is TRBV5-1, the J gene TRBJ2-3, with 11 positions matching TRBD2. The trim removed 5 bases at V and 6 bases at J, leaving 11 bases unmatched. CDR3 length equals 16 residues. Germline CDR1 reads SGHRS; CDR2 reads YFSETQ. The CDR3 bases that were read are TGCGCCAGCAGGCCCGTATTAGCGGGAGGGCCGGATACG. Protein product: CASRPVLAGGPDT. The whole CDR3 region reads CASRPVLAGGPDTQYF.

For this clone: The read finishes 3 residues shy of the CDR3 end, and the germline J gene is used to complete it. The chain employs TRBV10-3 and TRBJ2-7; D is undetermined. CDR1 is ENHRY, CDR2 SYGVKD, per germline. This CDR3 is 12 amino acids long. V was trimmed by 8 bases and J by 2 bases, leaving 10 bases between them. The covered CDR3 bases are TGTGCCATCCAGGATTCCCCCTACGAG. Translation: CAIQDSPYE. From start to end, the CDR3 is CAIQDSPYEQYF.

As for this clone: The read falls 3 residues short of the CDR3 end, and the missing part is taken from the germline J gene. The V gene is TRBV6-1, the J gene TRBJ1-2; unclear D gene. There are 12 residues in the CDR3. Germline lookup yields CDR1 MNHNS and CDR2 SASEGT. With 4 bases removed from V and 5 bases from J, the gap between germline ends came to 8 bases. The CDR3 spells CASSVGSYGYTF. The CDR3 bases that were read are TGTGCCAGCAGTGTCGGGTCATATGGC.

In the case of this clone: Read data end 3 residues before the CDR3 end; the end is taken from the germline J gene. The genes are TRBV7-6 and TRBJ1-6; 10 positions agree with TRBD1. With 2 bases clipped from V and 7 bases from J, the junction kept 5 bases outside the gene matches. This CDR3 comprises 16 residues. The V gene's germline CDR1 is SGHVS and CDR2 FNYEAQ. The CDR3 here is CASSLLGGQGNSPLHF. The covered CDR3 bases are TGTGCCAGCAGCTTACTGGGGGGACAGGGGAATTCACCC. The variable domain in full, with the rest retrieved from reference TRBV7-6 and TRBJ1-6, is GAGVSQSPRYKVTKRGQDVALRCDPISGHVSLYWYRQALGQGPEFLTYFNYEAQQDKSGLPNDRFSAERPEGSISTLTIQRTEQRDSAMYRCASSLLGGQGNSPLHFGNGTRLTVT.

As for this clone: With the read ending 3 residues before the CDR3 end, the germline J gene is used to fill in that end. The J gene is TRBJ2-7, the V gene TRBV12-3 or TRBV12-4; 7 bases are shared with TRBD2. This CDR3 region has 15 residues. The trim removed 3 bases at V and 0 bases at J, leaving 5 bases unmatched. The chain's CDR3 is CASSLGGGSSYEQYF. The sequenced part of the CDR3 DNA is TGTGCCAGCAGTTTGGGAGGCGGGAGCTCCTACGAG.

As for this clone: The CDR3 end falls 3 residues outside the read, so it is completed with the germline J gene. The V call is TRBV29-1, the J call TRBJ2-1, with D perhaps TRBD2 (7 bases). With 7 bases removed from V and 6 bases from J, the gap between germline ends came to 10 bases. CDR1 and CDR2 (germline): SQVTM, ANQGSEA. CDR3 length: 11 amino acids. The chain's CDR3 is CSGRGGNEQFF. The sequenced CDR3 bases are TGCAGCGGGAGGGGGGGCAATGAG.

Of note for this clone: The read ends 3 residues before the CDR3 terminus; that terminus is restored from the germline J gene. V usage is TRBV6-2 or TRBV6-3 and J usage is TRBJ2-1; 9 positions agree with TRBD2. The CDR3 length is 15 residues. V was clipped by 2 bases and J by 3 bases; unmatched bases: 2. Germline loops: CDR1 MNHEY, CDR2 SVGEGT. The CDR3 here is CASSYSSGGYNEQFF. The CDR3 bases that were read are TGTGCCAGCAGTTACAGTAGCGGGGGCTACAATGAG.

On this clone itself: The CDR3 end is not reached by the read, which stops 3 residues before it; the germline J gene fills it in. This rearrangement joins TRBV10-3 to TRBJ2-2; D gene ambiguous. The CDR3 contains 12 residues. V lost 0 bases to trimming and J lost 8 bases, with 4 bases between them. Germline CDR1 reads ENHRY; CDR2 reads SYGVKD. CDR3: CAISESLGELFF. The covered CDR3 bases are TGTGCCATCAGTGAGTCCCTAGGGGAG.

In regard to this clone: From the germline J gene comes the end of the CDR3, since the read stops 3 residues before it. This chain uses TRBV5-6 with TRBJ1-1, with 9 bases aligning to TRBD1. Germline trimming cut 8 bases from V and 5 bases from J; bases unmatched to any gene: 4. Looked up from germline, CDR1 is SGHDT and CDR2 is YYEEEE. The CDR3 contains 12 residues. The sequenced part of the CDR3 DNA is TGTGCCAGTTGGACAGGGGTAACTGAA. It is translated as CASWTGVTE. The whole CDR3 is CASWTGVTEAFF.

With respect to this clone: The CDR3 extends 3 residues past the end of the read, so its final part is completed from the germline J gene. The chain links TRBV14 to TRBJ2-7; 7 bases align to TRBD1. J was trimmed by 2 bases and V by 5 bases; bases with no gene match: 3. Germline V gene lookup returns CDR1 SGHDN and CDR2 FVKESK. This CDR3 spans 13 amino acids. The CDR3 bases that were read are TGTGCCAGCAGCATGGGACAGACCTACGAG. Protein product: CASSMGQTYE. The whole CDR3 protein is CASSMGQTYEQYF.